The 6 T cell receptor beta chains below all came from one sample that was sequenced in a study of blood T cells in healthy people across ages. A sample-barcoded 5' primer and a J-beta primer mix were used in a second PCR of about 7 to 12 cycles. Via MiXCR, TCRdb re-called the 5' RACE reads, giving one row per CDR3 protein. The sample includes approximately 800,000 distinct CDR3 sequences, 55% to 75% of them seen just once. Sequences were obtained from blood. The receptors derive from a man aged 25-45 years in good health.

The table lists this clonotype with a count of one. This sequence joins TRBV10-3 and TRBJ1-5; tentative D call: TRBD1 (5 bases). V dropped 0 bases and J dropped 6 bases, with 6 bases sitting between them. CDR3 length equals 13 residues. The germline V gene has CDR1 ENHRY and CDR2 SYGVKD. The CDR3 DNA follows: TGTGCCATCAGTGAGTCGGGGCTTCAGCCCCAGCATTTT. As protein: CAISESGLQPQHF.

This chain joins TRBV28 and TRBJ1-5; D perhaps matches TRBD1 (6 bases). CDR3 length: 15 residues. Germline CDR1 and CDR2: MDHEN and SYDVKM. V gave up 7 bases and J gave up 3 bases, with 16 bases separating them. DNA for the CDR3: TGTGCCAGCATGACGGGGGCGACGGTCAATCAGCCCCAGCATTTT. Its protein product is CASMTGATVNQPQHF.

This clonotype was counted only a few times. This chain joins TRBV6-6 and TRBJ2-3, with no clear D. V lost 6 bases, J lost 2 bases, and 12 bases lay in between. Germline values: CDR1 MNHNY, CDR2 SVGAGI (reference sequence). The CDR3 sequence is 14 residues long. The CDR3: CASRLLPFTDTQYF. DNA for the CDR3: TGTGCCAGCAGATTACTCCCTTTCACAGATACGCAGTATTTT.

V usage is TRBV11-2 and J usage is TRBJ2-6; 7 bases agree with TRBD1. Germline V gene data show CDR1 as SGHAT and CDR2 as FQNNGV. Trimming cost V 1 base and J 0 bases; bases outside gene matches: 6. The CDR3 loop spans 18 amino acids. The CDR3 nucleotides are TGTGCCAGCAGCTTAGGGGGACAGAAAGCCTCTGGGGCCAACGTCCTGACTTTC. It yields the protein CASSLGGQKASGANVLTF.

This clonotype turned up a few times. CDR3 residues: CASRDSGRASYEQYF. The CDR3 DNA sequence: TGTGCCAGCAGGGATAGCGGGAGGGCCTCCTACGAGCAGTACTTC. The V call is TRBV27, the J call TRBJ2-7; 11 bases agree with TRBD2. The CDR3 runs 15 residues. Germline loops: CDR1 MNHEY, CDR2 SMNVEV (reference sequence). The ends lost 6 bases at V and 0 bases at J; junction bases unmatched: 4.

The chain couples TRBV10-2 to TRBJ2-7; D could derive from TRBD1 or TRBD2 (6 bases each). Germline CDR1 is WSHSY and CDR2 is SAAADI. V was pared by 8 bases and J by 2 bases, with 10 bases between. The CDR3 is 12 amino acids. This CDR3 reads CASRGPTYEQYF. DNA for the CDR3: TGCGCCAGCCGGGGGCCCACCTACGAGCAGTACTTC.